This T cell receptor beta chain stems from a study of control samples from healthy donors and cancer patients. V was clipped by 4 bases and J by 6 bases, with 17 bases between them. In germline, CDR1 is SGHDT, CDR2 YYEEEE. The CDR3 is 15 amino acids. Assay: immunoSEQ multiplex PCR; the TCRdb copy retains only in-frame clones and omits some. The table includes about 130,000 clones, around 92% detected once. The clonotype comes from a woman aged 45-60 years in good health. V gene TRBV5-6 combines with J gene TRBJ2-1; tentative D call: TRBD2 (5 bases). Sequencing used blood. For the CDR3, the DNA is TGTGCCAGCAGCGGAGGCGTAGAAGGACCCAATGAGCAGTTCTTC. This gives the protein CASSGGVEGPNEQFF.